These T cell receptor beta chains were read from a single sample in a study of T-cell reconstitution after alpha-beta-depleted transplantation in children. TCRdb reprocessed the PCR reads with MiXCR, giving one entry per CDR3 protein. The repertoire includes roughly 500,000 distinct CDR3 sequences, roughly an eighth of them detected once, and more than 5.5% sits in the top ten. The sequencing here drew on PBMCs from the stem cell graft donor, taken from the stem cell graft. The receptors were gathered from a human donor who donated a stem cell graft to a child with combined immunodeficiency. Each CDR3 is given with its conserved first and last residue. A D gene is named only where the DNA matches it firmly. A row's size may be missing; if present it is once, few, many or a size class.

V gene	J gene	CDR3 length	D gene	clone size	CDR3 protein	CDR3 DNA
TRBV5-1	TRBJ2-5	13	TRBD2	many	CASTVSGQETQYF	TGCGCCAGCACCGTTAGCGGGCAAGAGACCCAGTACTTC
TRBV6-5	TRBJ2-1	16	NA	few	CASSSYAGLGFNEQFF	TGTGCCAGCAGTTCTTATGCGGGTTTAGGTTTCAATGAGCAGTTCTTC
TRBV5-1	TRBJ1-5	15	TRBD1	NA	CASSTTGDDNQPQHF	TGCGCCAGCAGCACAACAGGGGATGACAATCAGCCCCAGCATTTT
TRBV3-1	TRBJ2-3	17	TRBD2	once	CASCLLAGGVATDTQYF	TGTGCCAGCTGCCTACTAGCGGGGGGCGTCGCCACAGATACGCAGTATTTT
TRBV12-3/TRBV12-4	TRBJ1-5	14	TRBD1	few	CASSTTGAGQPQHF	TGTGCCAGCAGCACTACAGGGGCCGGGCAGCCCCAGCATTTT
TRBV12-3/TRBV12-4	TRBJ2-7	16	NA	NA	CASSLIGGPVSYEQYF	TGTGCCAGCAGTTTGATAGGAGGGCCGGTGAGCTACGAGCAGTACTTC
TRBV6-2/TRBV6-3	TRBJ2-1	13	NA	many	CASRGSGDNEQFF	TGTGCCAGCAGGGGGAGCGGTGACAATGAGCAGTTCTTC
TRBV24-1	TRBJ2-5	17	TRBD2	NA	CATSDLVAGAIGETQYF	TGTGCCACCAGTGATTTGGTAGCGGGAGCGATAGGGGAGACCCAGTACTTC
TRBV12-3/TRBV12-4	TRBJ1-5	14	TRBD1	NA	CASSLRDRNQPQHF	TGTGCCAGCAGTCTCCGGGACAGAAATCAGCCCCAGCATTTT
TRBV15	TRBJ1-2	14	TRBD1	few	CATSTHRGNYGYTF	TGTGCCACCAGCACTCACAGGGGCAACTATGGCTACACCTTC
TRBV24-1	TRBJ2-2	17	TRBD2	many	CATSDPHSGGLTGELFF	TGTGCCACCAGTGATCCCCACAGCGGGGGGCTCACCGGGGAGCTGTTTTTT
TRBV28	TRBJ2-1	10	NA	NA	CATLYNEQFF	TGTGCCACTCTTTACAATGAGCAGTTCTTC
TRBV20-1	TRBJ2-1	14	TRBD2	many	CSARGTSEYNEQFF	TGCAGTGCTAGAGGGACTAGCGAATACAATGAGCAGTTCTTC
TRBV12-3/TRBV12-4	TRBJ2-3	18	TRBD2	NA	CASSFGLAGGRSTDTQYF	TGTGCCAGCAGTTTCGGGCTAGCGGGAGGGAGGAGCACAGATACGCAGTATTTT
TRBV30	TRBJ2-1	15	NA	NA	CAWSVRTGPWVEQFF	TGTGCCTGGAGTGTACGAACAGGCCCTTGGGTTGAGCAGTTCTTC
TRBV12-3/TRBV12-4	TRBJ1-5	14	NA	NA	CASTKGEGNQPQHF	TGTGCCAGCACCAAGGGGGAGGGCAATCAGCCCCAGCATTTT
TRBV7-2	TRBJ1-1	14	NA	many	CASSLYQVGTEAFF	TGTGCCAGCAGCCTATATCAGGTTGGCACTGAAGCTTTCTTT
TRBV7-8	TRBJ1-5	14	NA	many	CASSSRDNNQPQHF	TGTGCCAGCAGCTCCCGGGACAACAATCAGCCCCAGCATTTT
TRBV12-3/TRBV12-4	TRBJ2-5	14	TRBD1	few	CAIQTGGFQETQYF	TGTGCCATCCAGACAGGGGGTTTCCAAGAGACCCAGTACTTC
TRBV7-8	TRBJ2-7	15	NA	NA	CASSLEATTTYEQYF	TGTGCCAGCAGCTTAGAGGCCACGACGACCTACGAGCAGTACTTC
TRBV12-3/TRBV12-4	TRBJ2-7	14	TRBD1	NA	CASSSSDRAYEQYF	TGTGCCAGCAGTTCGTCCGACAGGGCCTACGAGCAGTACTTC
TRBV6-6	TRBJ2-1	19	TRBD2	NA	CASSYSSWTSGGTYNEQFF	TGTGCCAGCAGTTACTCTTCCTGGACTAGCGGGGGGACCTACAATGAGCAGTTCTTC
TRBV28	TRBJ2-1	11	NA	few	CASSLEGASFF	TGTGCCAGCAGTTTAGAGGGAGCGTCCTTCTTC
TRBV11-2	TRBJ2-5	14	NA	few	CASSPPTGQETQYF	TGTGCCAGCAGCCCTCCGACAGGCCAAGAGACCCAGTACTTC
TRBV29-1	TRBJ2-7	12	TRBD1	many	CSGTGTGGEQYF	TGCAGCGGGACCGGGACAGGGGGCGAGCAGTACTTC
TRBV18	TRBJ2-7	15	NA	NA	CASSPPGQGSYEQYF	TGTGCCAGCTCACCCCCAGGTCAGGGATCCTACGAGCAGTACTTC
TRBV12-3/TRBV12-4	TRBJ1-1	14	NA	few	CASSLITGGTEAFF	TGTGCCAGCAGCCTCATAACGGGGGGCACTGAAGCTTTCTTT
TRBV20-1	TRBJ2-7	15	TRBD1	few	CSARVRGQGSYEQYF	TGCAGTGCTAGGGTCCGGGGACAGGGCTCCTACGAGCAGTACTTC
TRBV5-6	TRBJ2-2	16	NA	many	CASRSRFELQTGELFF	TGTGCCAGCAGGTCGAGGTTTGAGCTCCAAACCGGGGAGCTGTTTTTT
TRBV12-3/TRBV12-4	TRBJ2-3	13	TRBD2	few	CASSSLARDTQYF	TGTGCCAGCAGCTCACTAGCGAGGGATACGCAGTATTTT
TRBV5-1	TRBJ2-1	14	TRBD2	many	CASSLAVGSYEQFF	TGCGCCAGCAGCCTAGCGGTCGGCTCCTACGAGCAGTTCTTC
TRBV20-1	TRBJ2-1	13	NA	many	CSASLTVFDEQFF	TGCAGTGCTAGTTTGACGGTCTTCGATGAGCAGTTCTTC
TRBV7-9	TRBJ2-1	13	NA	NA	CASSSGPHNEQFF	TGTGCCAGCAGCTCGGGACCGCACAATGAGCAGTTCTTC
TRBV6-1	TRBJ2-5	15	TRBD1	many	CASRDDRGRTETQYF	TGTGCCAGCAGGGACGACAGGGGGCGCACGGAGACCCAGTACTTC
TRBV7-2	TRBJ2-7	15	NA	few	CASSFSGTAPYEQYF	TGTGCCAGCAGCTTTTCCGGGACGGCGCCCTACGAGCAGTACTTC
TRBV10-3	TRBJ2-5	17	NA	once	CAITPTRAAPLQETQYF	TGTGCCATCACCCCGACTAGGGCCGCCCCGCTTCAAGAGACCCAGTACTTC
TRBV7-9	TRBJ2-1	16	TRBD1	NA	CASSSQQGPSYNEQFF	TGTGCCAGCAGCTCCCAACAGGGGCCATCCTACAATGAGCAGTTCTTC
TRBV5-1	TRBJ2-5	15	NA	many	CASSSDGDGGETQYF	TGCGCCAGCAGCTCGGACGGGGACGGGGGAGAGACCCAGTACTTC
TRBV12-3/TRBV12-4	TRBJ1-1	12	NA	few	CASSPGYTEAFF	TGTGCCAGCAGTCCAGGGTACACTGAAGCTTTCTTT
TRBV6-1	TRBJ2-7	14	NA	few	CASSEWDSPNKQYF	TGTGCCAGCAGTGAATGGGACTCCCCTAACAAGCAGTACTTC